This T cell receptor beta chain originates from a study of OX40 agonist ivuxolimab in advanced cancers. Germline-derived CDR1 and CDR2 are LNHDA and SQIVND (reference sequence). The CDR3 extends over 13 amino acids. Trimming removed 5 bases at V and 8 bases at J, with 10 bases between. Sequencing was performed with immunoSEQ multiplex PCR; in TCRdb, only in-frame clones are kept and a portion is missing. Here the sample spans 25,000 to 30,000 clones, roughly 84% being singletons. The gene calls are TRBV19 and TRBJ1-6; D is ambiguous. The receptor was derived from an adult with an advanced solid tumor such as melanoma, head and neck, liver or kidney cancer. Sequencing used CD4+ or CD8+ T cells sorted from blood, obtained in a trial of the OX40 agonist ivuxolimab. The CDR3 DNA reads TGTGCCAGTAGTCCTTATATGGATTCACCCCTCCACTTT. Translated: CASSPYMDSPLHF.